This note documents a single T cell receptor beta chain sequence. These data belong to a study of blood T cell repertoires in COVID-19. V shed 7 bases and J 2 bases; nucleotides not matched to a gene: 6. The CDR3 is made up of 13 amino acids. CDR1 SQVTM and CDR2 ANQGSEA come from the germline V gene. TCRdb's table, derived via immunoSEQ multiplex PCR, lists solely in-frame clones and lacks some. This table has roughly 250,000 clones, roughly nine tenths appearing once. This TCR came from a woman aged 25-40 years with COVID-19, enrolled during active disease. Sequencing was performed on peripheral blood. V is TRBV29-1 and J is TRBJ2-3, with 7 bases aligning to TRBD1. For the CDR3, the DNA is TGCAGCGGTGGACAGGCAGCCACAGATACGCAGTATTTT. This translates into CSGGQAATDTQYF.